This T cell receptor beta chain stems from a study of control samples from healthy donors and cancer patients (TCRdb year 2020). A remark on this clone: Its antigen is not yet known. The input lacks base qualities; no much larger clone sits a single base away.

Library preparation was by the immunoSEQ multiplex PCR assay. The table comes from immuneACCESS by way of TCRdb, which keeps in-frame sequences with V and J called. Part of the clones is missing from these tables; in studies checked, under half for an unresolved V gene and the rest for unknown reasons. For this sample the table gives around 170,000 clones, of which around nine tenths were detected only once. 4.5% to 6% of the sample is held by the ten biggest clonotypes. The CDR3 has 14 amino acids, counting the end cysteine and phenylalanine. The DNA shown is the 42-base CDR3, in frame from base 1. CDR1 is given as GTSNPN and CDR2 as SVGIG, both from the germline V gene (reference sequence). V gives up 2 bases and J gives up 3 bases, and the segment between their germline ends measures 11 bases.

The TCR was taken from a woman in her 30s in good health. What was sequenced was blood. The sequence is built from TRBV30 and TRBJ1-5; the D gene lacks a confident call. The nucleotide sequence is given as TGTGCCTGGAGTCTTGGACTCACCAATCAGCCCCAGCATTTT. Translated, it reads CAWSLGLTNQPQHF.